These 18 T cell receptor beta chains share one sample of origin, sequenced in a study of cytomegalovirus exposure and HLA in healthy donors. The study ran its PCR with 60 Vbeta and 13 Jbeta primers. Measured with immunoSEQ multiplex PCR; TCRdb has only the in-frame clones, and not every one. The table has roughly 220,000 clones, 65% to 85% seen once; the top ten hold 2.5% to 3%. Sequencing input: PBMCs. The receptors derive from a man younger than 45 in good health and CMV-seronegative.

The V call is TRBV5-4, the J call TRBJ2-3; 10 nucleotides match TRBD2. V dropped 3 bases and J dropped 1; count of bases not matched to a gene: 2. Germline loops: CDR1 SGHNT, CDR2 YYREEE (reference sequence). This CDR3 comprises 15 residues. CDR3 amino acids: CASSSLAGGTDTQYF. CDR3 coding DNA: TGTGCCAGCAGCTCTCTAGCGGGGGGCACAGATACGCAGTATTTT. The full variable domain, rest sourced from reference TRBV5-4 and TRBJ2-3, is ETGVTQSPTHLIKTRGQQVTLRCSSQSGHNTVSWYQQALGQGPQFIFQYYREEENGRGNFPPRFSGLQFPNYSSELNVNALELDDSALYLCASSSLAGGTDTQYFGPGTRLTVL.

The gene calls are TRBV6-5 and TRBJ1-5; D unclear. With 6 bases removed from V and 5 bases from J, the gap between germline ends came to 5 bases. Per germline, CDR1 MNHEY and CDR2 SVGAGI. CDR3 size: 11 residues. The CDR3 spells CASRNYQPQHF. The CDR3 coding sequence is TGTGCCAGCAGGAACTATCAGCCCCAGCATTTT.

The chain carries TRBV11-2 and TRBJ2-3; D is unresolved. The CDR3 contains 12 residues. V was cut by 9 bases and J by 5 bases, with 12 bases left in between. The germline CDR1 and CDR2 sequences are SGHAT and FQNNGV. CDR3 bases: TGTGCCAGTTCCCCCCCTATAGATACGCAGTATTTT. This encodes CASSPPIDTQYF.

For the CDR3, the DNA is TGTGCCAGCAACACAGGACAGGGTATATATAATTCACCCCTCCACTTT. It yields the protein CASNTGQGIYNSPLHF. The chain has TRBV7-6 and TRBJ1-6, with 8 bases lining up with TRBD1. After removal of 7 bases from V and 4 bases from J, the junction contained 9 bases not matched to a gene. This CDR3 spans 16 amino acids. Germline V CDR1 and CDR2: SGHVS, FNYEAQ. Drawing the rest from reference TRBV7-6 and TRBJ1-6, the complete variable domain is GAGVSQSPRYKVTKRGQDVALRCDPISGHVSLYWYRQALGQGPEFLTYFNYEAQQDKSGLPNDRFSAERPEGSISTLTIQRTEQRDSAMYRCASNTGQGIYNSPLHFGNGTRLTVT.

The rearrangement joins TRBV11-2 to TRBJ2-7; 9 nucleotides line up with TRBD2. This CDR3 has 14 amino acids. V shed 1 base, J shed 6 bases, and the junction held 4 bases outside the gene matches. The germline CDR1 and CDR2 sequences are SGHAT and FQNNGV. CDR3: CASSLGGLAGEQYF. For the CDR3, the DNA is TGTGCCAGCAGCTTAGGGGGACTAGCAGGCGAGCAGTACTTC.

The CDR3 reads CASSLMAGMGGTEAFF. CDR3 sequence (DNA): TGTGCCAGCAGTTTGATGGCAGGGATGGGAGGCACTGAAGCTTTCTTT. The chain couples TRBV27 to TRBJ1-1; tentative D call: TRBD1 (5 bases). The germline gives CDR1 MNHEY, CDR2 SMNVEV (reference sequence). CDR3 length: 16 amino acids. The V gene lost 3 bases and the J gene lost 4 bases, with 18 bases spanning the gap.

V and J are TRBV11-1 and TRBJ2-3; possibly TRBD1 for D (5 bases). The CDR3 runs to 14 residues. Trimming took 4 bases from V and 6 from J, leaving 14 bases between them. Germline lookup yields CDR1 SGHAT and CDR2 FQDESV (reference sequence). DNA for the CDR3: TGTGCCAGCAGCTCCCTTGGGGCCCCTGATACGCAGTATTTT. Translating gives CASSSLGAPDTQYF.

The gene calls are TRBV6-5 and TRBJ1-2, with TRBD1 matching over 7 bases. Germline V lookup: CDR1 MNHEY, CDR2 SVGAGI. V lost 2 bases, J lost 2 bases, and 5 bases stayed unmatched. The length of the CDR3 is 15 residues. The DNA for the CDR3 is TGTGCCAGCAGTTACCGAACGACAGGGAACTATGGCTACACCTTC. Translated, it gives CASSYRTTGNYGYTF.

This clone was seen only a few times. The rearrangement joins TRBV5-5 to TRBJ1-1; 7 bases fit TRBD1. This CDR3 is built from 14 residues. Per germline, CDR1 SGHKS and CDR2 YYEKEE (reference sequence). V shed 5 bases and J 0 bases; nucleotides not matched to a gene: 4. For the CDR3, the DNA is TGTGCCAGCAGTCCGACAGGGATGAACACTGAAGCTTTCTTT. The encoded protein is CASSPTGMNTEAFF.

This clone is a singleton in its sample. The chain's CDR3 is CASSLGGTAIQYF. CDR3 bases: TGCGCCAGCAGCTTGGGGGGGACAGCGATTCAGTACTTC. This chain links TRBV5-1 with TRBJ2-4, with TRBD1 matching over 7 bases. Trimming at V came to 0 bases and at J to 10 bases, leaving 4 bases not matched to a gene. The CDR3 length is 13 residues. The germline CDR1 and CDR2 sequences are SGHRS and YFSETQ.

This chain connects TRBV19 to TRBJ2-4, with a possible D match to TRBD2 (6 bases). Trimming pared 5 bases from V and 3 bases from J, leaving 11 bases between. The CDR3 length is 14 residues. CDR1 and CDR2 from the germline V gene are LNHDA and SQIVND (reference sequence). Here the CDR3 reads CASSSPGSKNIQYF. Written as DNA, the CDR3 is TGTGCCAGTAGTTCTCCCGGGAGCAAAAACATTCAGTACTTC.

The chain has TRBV29-1 and TRBJ2-1; 14 bases align to TRBD2. CDR1 and CDR2 (germline): SQVTM, ANQGSEA. The CDR3 loop spans 18 amino acids. Trimming at V came to 6 bases and at J to 0 bases, leaving 10 bases not matched to a gene. CDR3 DNA sequence: TGCAGCGTCCTAGGGACTAGCGGGGGCCCCAGCTCCTACAATGAGCAGTTCTTC. This codes for CSVLGTSGGPSSYNEQFF.

J is TRBJ1-6 and V is TRBV27; 8 bases fit TRBD1. The CDR3 totals 16 residues. Germline loops: CDR1 MNHEY, CDR2 SMNVEV (reference sequence). After removal of 5 bases from V and 7 bases from J, the junction contained 10 bases not matched to a gene. This CDR3 is CASSPRTGKGNSPLHF. The CDR3 DNA reads as TGTGCCAGCAGTCCCCGGACAGGGAAGGGCAATTCACCCCTCCACTTT.

This clone was counted at least ten times. This chain uses TRBV5-4 with TRBJ1-1; D perhaps matches TRBD1 (5 bases). The CDR3 extends over 13 amino acids. Trimming shortened V by 4 bases and J by 6 bases, and 13 bases separated the two germline ends. Germline CDR1 reads SGHNT; CDR2 reads YYREEE (reference sequence). Here the CDR3 reads CASSILDRPEAFF. CDR3 sequence (DNA): TGTGCCAGCAGCATCCTCGACAGACCTGAAGCTTTCTTT.

The chain's CDR3 is CASSQDDGPGELFF. The CDR3 DNA reads TGCGCCAGCAGCCAAGATGATGGCCCCGGGGAGCTGTTTTTT. The chain recombines TRBV4-1 with TRBJ2-2; D uncertain. Germline V gene data show CDR1 as MGHRA and CDR2 as YSYEKL. Trimming took 0 bases from V and 6 from J, leaving 8 bases between them. This CDR3 has 14 amino acids.

In DNA form, the CDR3 reads TGTGCCAGCAGTGAGGAGCCCAGCTCTGGAAACACCATATATTTT. It is translated as CASSEEPSSGNTIYF. V and J are TRBV2 and TRBJ1-3; no clear D gene. Germline V CDR1 and CDR2: SNHLY, FYNNEI. Trimming cost V 3 bases and J 0 bases, with 9 bases left between them. The CDR3 runs 15 residues.

V usage is TRBV10-3 and J usage is TRBJ2-7, with 7 bases aligning to TRBD1. Germline V gene sequence: CDR1 ENHRY, CDR2 SYGVKD. V dropped 3 bases and J dropped 6; count of bases not matched to a gene: 8. The CDR3 sequence is 14 residues long. This CDR3 reads CAISDGTEISEQYF. CDR3 nucleotides: TGTGCCATCAGTGACGGGACAGAAATCAGCGAGCAGTACTTC.

This rearrangement joins TRBV10-3 to TRBJ2-7; D might be TRBD1 (6 bases). The CDR3 runs 12 residues. Germline CDR1 ENHRY, CDR2 SYGVKD. The V end was cut by 6 bases, the J end by 2 bases, with 8 bases between. CDR3 sequence reads: CAIRQGPYEQYF. For the CDR3, the DNA is TGTGCCATCAGACAGGGACCCTACGAGCAGTACTTC.